A single sample gave rise to the 2 T cell receptor beta chains below, sequenced in a study of shared clonotypes between healthy human individuals. CD45RO-negative cells were positively selected for CCR7, leaving out terminally differentiated effector memory CD45RA+ cells. Clones were sequenced by immunoSEQ multiplex PCR, and TCRdb holds only the in-frame ones, with some missing. This sample has around 640,000 clones, with 96% found just once. The sequenced material came from naive CD8+ T cells sorted from blood. The source is a woman between 25 and 40 years old in good health.

The rearrangement joins TRBV7-9 to TRBJ2-1, with TRBD1 matching over 7 bases. From germline, CDR1 is SEHNR and CDR2 FQNEAQ (reference sequence). The CDR3 contains 12 residues. The junction had 5 bases not matched to a gene; V was cut back by 5 bases and J by 10 bases. CDR3 in DNA: TGTGCCAGCAGCCAGACAGGGTCCGAGCAGTTCTTC. Residues: CASSQTGSEQFF.

V usage is TRBV29-1 and J usage is TRBJ2-1; weak D call: TRBD2 (6 bases). Germline CDR1 is SQVTM and CDR2 is ANQGSEA. Between the trimmed V and J ends, which lost 3 bases and 3 bases, there was a span of 21 bases. The CDR3 covers 17 residues. The CDR3 DNA follows: TGCAGCGTTGAGGAGGGTGGGGCTCGGTCCAACTACAATGAGCAGTTCTTC. Translated, it gives CSVEEGGARSNYNEQFF.